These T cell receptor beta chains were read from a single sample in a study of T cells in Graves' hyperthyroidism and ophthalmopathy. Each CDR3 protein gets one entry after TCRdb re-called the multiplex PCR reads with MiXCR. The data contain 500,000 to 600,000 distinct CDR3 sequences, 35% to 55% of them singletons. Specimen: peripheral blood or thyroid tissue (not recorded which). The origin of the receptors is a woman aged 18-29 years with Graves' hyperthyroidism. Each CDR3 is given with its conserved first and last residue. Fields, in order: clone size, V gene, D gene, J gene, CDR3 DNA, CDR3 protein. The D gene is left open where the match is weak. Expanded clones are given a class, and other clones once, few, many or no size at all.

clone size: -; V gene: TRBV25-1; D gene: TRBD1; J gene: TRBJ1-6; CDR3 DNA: TGTGCTAGAGACCCGGGACAGGAGAATTCACCCCTCCACTTT; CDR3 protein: CARDPGQENSPLHF
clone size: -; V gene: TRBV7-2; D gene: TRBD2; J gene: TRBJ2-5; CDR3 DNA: TGTGCCAGCAGCTCGGGACTAGCGGGAGTCCGGGAGACCCAGTACTTC; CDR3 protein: CASSSGLAGVRETQYF
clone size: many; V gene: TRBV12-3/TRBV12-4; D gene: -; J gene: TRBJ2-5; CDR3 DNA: TGTGCCAGCAGTCTGCCGAACGGTATGGGCTCTCAAGAGACCCAGTACTTC; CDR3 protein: CASSLPNGMGSQETQYF
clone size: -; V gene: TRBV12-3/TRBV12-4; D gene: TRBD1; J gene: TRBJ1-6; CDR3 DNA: TGTGCCAGCAGTAACAGGGGCGATTCACCCCTCCACTTT; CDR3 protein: CASSNRGDSPLHF
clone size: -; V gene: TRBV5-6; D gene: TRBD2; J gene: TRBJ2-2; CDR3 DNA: TGTGCCAGCAGCCGCACGGCTGCTAGCGGGTACCGCACCGGGGAGCTGTTTTTT; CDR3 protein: CASSRTAASGYRTGELFF
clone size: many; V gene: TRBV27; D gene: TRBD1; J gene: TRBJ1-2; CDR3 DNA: TGTGCCAGCAGTCCCGGGACAGAGCCGTCTGGCTATGGCTACACCTTC; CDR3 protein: CASSPGTEPSGYGYTF
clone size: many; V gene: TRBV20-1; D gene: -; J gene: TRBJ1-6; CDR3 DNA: TGCAGTGCTAGAGATCTCGGGGACGGTAATTCACCCCTCCACTTT; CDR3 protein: CSARDLGDGNSPLHF
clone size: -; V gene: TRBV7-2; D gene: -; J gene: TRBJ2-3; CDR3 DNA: TGTGCCAGCAGCTCGGACCCAATAGCGTATACGCAGTATTTT; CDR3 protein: CASSSDPIAYTQYF
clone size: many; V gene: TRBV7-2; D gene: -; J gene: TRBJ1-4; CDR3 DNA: TGTGCCAGCAGCCGGGGACAAGCAACAACTAATGAAAAACTGTTTTTT; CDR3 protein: CASSRGQATTNEKLFF
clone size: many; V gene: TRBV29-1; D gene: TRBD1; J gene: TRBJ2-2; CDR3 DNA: TGCAGCGTGATGGGGACAGGTGAGAGAGAGGACACCGGGGAGCTGTTTTTT; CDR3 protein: CSVMGTGEREDTGELFF
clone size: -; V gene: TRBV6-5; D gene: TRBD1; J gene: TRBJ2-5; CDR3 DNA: TGTGCCAGCAGTTACGGGACAGGGGGACAGGAGACCCAGTACTTC; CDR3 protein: CASSYGTGGQETQYF
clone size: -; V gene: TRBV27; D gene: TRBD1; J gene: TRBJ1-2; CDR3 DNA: TGTGCCAGCAATTTAGGGACAGACTATGGCTACACCTTC; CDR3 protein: CASNLGTDYGYTF
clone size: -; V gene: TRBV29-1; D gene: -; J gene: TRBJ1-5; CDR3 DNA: TGCAGCGTGGATAGCGGGAGTGGAGAGACCCAGCATTTT; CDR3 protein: CSVDSGSGETQHF
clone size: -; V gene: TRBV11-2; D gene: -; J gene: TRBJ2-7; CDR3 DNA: TGTGCCAGCAGCGTGGGACTCTCCACCTACGAGCAGTACTTC; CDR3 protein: CASSVGLSTYEQYF
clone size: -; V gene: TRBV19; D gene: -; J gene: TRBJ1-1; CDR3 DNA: TGTGCCAGTAGGGGGCAGGGGTTCAACACTGAAGCTTTCTTT; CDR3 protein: CASRGQGFNTEAFF
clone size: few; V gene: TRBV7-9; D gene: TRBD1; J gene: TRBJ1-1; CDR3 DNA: TGTGCCAGCAGCTCCCGGACAGGGATGACTGAAGCTTTCTTT; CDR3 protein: CASSSRTGMTEAFF
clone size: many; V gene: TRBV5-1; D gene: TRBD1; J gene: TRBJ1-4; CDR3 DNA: TGCGCCAGCAGCTTGGACAGGGCCCACAGGGGTGAAAAACTGTTTTTT; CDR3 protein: CASSLDRAHRGEKLFF
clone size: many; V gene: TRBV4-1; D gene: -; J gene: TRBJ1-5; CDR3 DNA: TGCGCCAGCAGCCAAGTCCCTACAGGGTTTCGCAATCAGCCCCAGCATTTT; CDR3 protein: CASSQVPTGFRNQPQHF
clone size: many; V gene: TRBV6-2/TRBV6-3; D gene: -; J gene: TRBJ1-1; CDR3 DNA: TGTGCCAGCAGTTCGGGGATGGGGGCCACTGAAGCTTTCTTT; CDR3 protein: CASSSGMGATEAFF
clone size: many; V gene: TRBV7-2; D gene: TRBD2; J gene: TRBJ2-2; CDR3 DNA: TGTGCCAGCGGACTAGCGTGGAGCACCGGGGAGCTGTTTTTT; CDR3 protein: CASGLAWSTGELFF
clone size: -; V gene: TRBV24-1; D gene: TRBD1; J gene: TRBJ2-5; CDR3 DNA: TGTGCCACCAGTGATGCGGACCAGGGGGATAATCAGCCCCAGTACTTC; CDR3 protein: CATSDADQGDNQPQYF
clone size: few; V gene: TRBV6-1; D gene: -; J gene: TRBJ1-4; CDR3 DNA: TGTGCCAGCAGACCAGTCCCTAATGAAAAACTGTTTTTT; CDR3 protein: CASRPVPNEKLFF
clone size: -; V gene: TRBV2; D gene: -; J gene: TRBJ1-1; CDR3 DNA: TGTGCCAGCAAGGCGGCAGGGGCCGGGAACACTGAAGCTTTCTTT; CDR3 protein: CASKAAGAGNTEAFF
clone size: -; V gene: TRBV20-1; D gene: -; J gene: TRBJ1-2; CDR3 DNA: TGCAGTGCTAGAGACGAGGACACCTATGGCCACACCTTC; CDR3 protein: CSARDEDTYGHTF
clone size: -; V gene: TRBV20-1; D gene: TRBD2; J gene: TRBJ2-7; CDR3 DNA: TGCAGTGCTAGTACGGTCGGGACTAGTTCCTACGAGCAGTACTTC; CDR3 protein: CSASTVGTSSYEQYF
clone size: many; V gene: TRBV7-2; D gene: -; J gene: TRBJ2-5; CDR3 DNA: TGTGCCAGCAGCCGCTCGCGGACACAAGAGACCCAGTACTTC; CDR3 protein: CASSRSRTQETQYF
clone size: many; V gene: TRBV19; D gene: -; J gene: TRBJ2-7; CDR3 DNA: TGTGCCAGTAGTATAAATCAGGGCGGGGTCTACGAGCAGTACTTC; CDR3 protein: CASSINQGGVYEQYF
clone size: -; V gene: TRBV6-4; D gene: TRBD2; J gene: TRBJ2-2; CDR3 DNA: TGTGCCAGCAGTGACTCGACTAGCGGTAACACCGGGGAGCTGTTTTTT; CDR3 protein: CASSDSTSGNTGELFF
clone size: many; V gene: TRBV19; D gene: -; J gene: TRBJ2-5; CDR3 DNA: TGTGCCAGTATACAGTCTGGGAGGCCCGCGGAGACCCAGTACTTC; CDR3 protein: CASIQSGRPAETQYF
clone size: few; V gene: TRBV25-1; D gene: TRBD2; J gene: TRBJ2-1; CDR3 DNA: TGTGCCAGCAGTGCAGGCGGGAGGATCTACGGGGATCGTGAGCAGTTCTTC; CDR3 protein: CASSAGGRIYGDREQFF
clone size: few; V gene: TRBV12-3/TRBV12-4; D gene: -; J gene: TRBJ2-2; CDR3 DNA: TGTGCCAGCTGTTTTGGGAGCACCGGGGAGCTGTTTTTT; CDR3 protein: CASCFGSTGELFF
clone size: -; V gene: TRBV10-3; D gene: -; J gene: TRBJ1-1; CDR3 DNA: TGTGCCATCACCTTATCCCAGAACACTGAAGCTTTCTTT; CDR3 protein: CAITLSQNTEAFF
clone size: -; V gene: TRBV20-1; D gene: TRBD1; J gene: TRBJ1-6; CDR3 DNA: TGCAGTGCTACATCAGGGGGCGGACAGGGAAATTCACCCCTCCACTTT; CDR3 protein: CSATSGGGQGNSPLHF
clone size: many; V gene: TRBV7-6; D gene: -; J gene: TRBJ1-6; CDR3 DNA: TGTGCCAGCAGCATTAACGGGGGCTCCTATAATTCACCCCTCCACTTT; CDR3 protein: CASSINGGSYNSPLHF
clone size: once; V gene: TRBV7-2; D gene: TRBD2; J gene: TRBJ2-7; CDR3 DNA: TGTGCCAGCAAACCGGGACTAGCGGGAGTCGGGGAGCAGTACTTC; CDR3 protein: CASKPGLAGVGEQYF
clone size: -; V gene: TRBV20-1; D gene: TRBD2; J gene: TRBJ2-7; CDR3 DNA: TGCAGTTGTGGAGTGGGGACTAGCGGGATCATCTACGAGCAGTACTTC; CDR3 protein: CSCGVGTSGIIYEQYF
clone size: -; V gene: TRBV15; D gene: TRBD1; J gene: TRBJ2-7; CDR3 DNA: TGTGCCACCAGCTCCGGGACAGGGACCTACGAGCAGTACTTC; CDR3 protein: CATSSGTGTYEQYF
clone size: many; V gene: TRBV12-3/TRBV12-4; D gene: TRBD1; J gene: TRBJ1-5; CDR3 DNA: TGTGCCAGCAGTCCCGAGGACAGGGGATACAATCAGCCCCAGCATTTT; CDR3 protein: CASSPEDRGYNQPQHF
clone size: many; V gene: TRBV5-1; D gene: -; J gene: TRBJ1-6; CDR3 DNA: TGCGCCAGCAGCTTGTTAACAGGGTCACCCCTCCACTTT; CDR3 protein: CASSLLTGSPLHF
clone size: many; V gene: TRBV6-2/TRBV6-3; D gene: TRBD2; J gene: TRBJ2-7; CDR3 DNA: TGTGCCAGCGACTTAGCGGGGACCTACGAGCAGTACTTC; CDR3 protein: CASDLAGTYEQYF
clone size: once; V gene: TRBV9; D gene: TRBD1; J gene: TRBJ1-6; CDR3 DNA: TGTGCCAGCAGCCCCGGACAGGGGCCCTCCTATAATTCACCCCTCCACTTT; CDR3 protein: CASSPGQGPSYNSPLHF
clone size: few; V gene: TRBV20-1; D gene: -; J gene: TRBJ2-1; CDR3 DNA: TGCAGTGCTACTGTGCGCGGGACGGCCTACAATGAGCAGTTCTTC; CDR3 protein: CSATVRGTAYNEQFF
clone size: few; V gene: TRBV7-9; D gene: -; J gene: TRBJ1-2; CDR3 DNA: TGTGCCAGCAGCTTAGCAGGGGCTGGAAACACCTTC; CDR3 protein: CASSLAGAGNTF
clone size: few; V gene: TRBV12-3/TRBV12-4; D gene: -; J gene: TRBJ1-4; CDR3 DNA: TGTGCCAGCAGTTCCCCCAGGCAGGGGCCCTTAAATGAAAAACTGTTTTTT; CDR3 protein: CASSSPRQGPLNEKLFF
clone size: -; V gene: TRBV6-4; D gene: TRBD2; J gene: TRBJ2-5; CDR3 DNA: TGTGCCAGCAGTCCCCTTAGCGGGGACCAAGAGACCCAGTACTTC; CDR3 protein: CASSPLSGDQETQYF